This TCR beta chain appears in the sequencing data of a study of neurological immune-mediated disorders. Over 170 million TCR-beta sequences from 15-18 subjects came out of each sequencing run. TCRdb reprocessed the 5' RACE reads with MiXCR, giving one entry per CDR3 protein. The sample includes roughly 44,000 distinct CDR3 sequences, about 6% of them seen just once. This clonotype was detected many times. The antigen is unknown. Notes on the study in general: Across subjects, expanded clones had no CDR3 amino acid sequences in common, pointing to private repertoires in all groups. Falling below healthy controls, multiple sclerosis showed the least TCR clonal expansion, while HTLV-1-associated myelopathy showed the most.

V was clipped by 1 base and J by 5 bases; unmatched bases: 9. This CDR3 is built from 15 residues. Germline V gene lookup returns CDR1 DFQATT and CDR2 SNEGSKA (reference sequence). Sorted libraries were derived from 850,000 to 1,000,000 CD4+ or CD8+ T cells. This sequence was found in a middle-aged woman in good health. This chain joins TRBV20-1 and TRBJ2-5, with 8 positions matching TRBD2. The sample was CD4+ T cells from blood. The CDR3 reads CSARAFLAGSETQYF. The CDR3 nucleotides read TGCAGTGCTAGAGCATTCTTAGCGGGGTCTGAGACCCAGTACTTC.